These 7 T cell receptor beta chains were all obtained from the same sample, sequenced in a study of CD4+ T cells in melanoma (dated by TCRdb to between 2021 and 2022). Preparation of the library involved the immunoSEQ multiplex PCR assay. Sourced from immuneACCESS, this table was stored by TCRdb with only in-frame sequences that have V and J called. A share of the clones is absent; for the studies checked, an unresolved V gene accounts for under half, and the remainder has no known explanation. The sample table contains around 12,000 clones; only one count was recorded for 60% to 80% of them. The ten biggest clones cover over 8.5% of the sample. Sequencing used cells from a culture (not recorded whether cultured in vitro). These receptors were obtained from a human donor with melanoma.

The V and J genes are TRBV6-5 and TRBJ1-5, with 9 bases matching TRBD1. CDR1 is MNHEY, CDR2 SVGAGI, per germline. The junction had 10 bases not matched to a gene; V was cut back by 6 bases and J by 4 bases. CDR3 length equals 16 residues. CDR3 in DNA: TGTGCCAGCAGCTACGGCCGGGACAGGGTTAATCAGCCCCAGCATTTT. This translates into CASSYGRDRVNQPQHF.

This clone was seen only a few times. The J gene is TRBJ1-2, the V gene TRBV4-1; possible D gene TRBD1, 5 bases. CDR3 length: 15 residues. CDR1 is MGHRA, CDR2 YSYEKL, per germline. Between the trimmed V and J ends, which lost 4 bases and 6 bases, there was a span of 18 bases. The CDR3 is CASSPPPGARDGYTF. CDR3 bases: TGCGCCAGCAGCCCCCCTCCCGGGGCGCGGGATGGCTACACCTTC.

This chain connects TRBV5-1 to TRBJ2-1, with TRBD2 matching 7 bases. Trimming at V came to 7 bases and at J to 2 bases, leaving 6 bases not matched to a gene. Per germline, CDR1 SGHRS and CDR2 YFSETQ. The CDR3 has 14 residues. CDR3 sequence reads: CASSREGTYNEQFF. The CDR3 DNA follows: TGCGCCAGCTCAAGGGAGGGGACCTACAATGAGCAGTTCTTC.

V and J are TRBV2 and TRBJ1-5; the match to TRBD1 covers 11 bases. The CDR3 consists of 14 residues. Germline V gene sequence: CDR1 SNHLY, CDR2 FYNNEI. The junction had 5 bases not matched to a gene; V was cut back by 6 bases and J by 7 bases. The CDR3 sequence is CASSAGQGAQPQHF. CDR3 nucleotides: TGTGCCAGCAGCGCAGGACAGGGGGCGCAGCCCCAGCATTTT.

This clone turned up a few times. The chain is built from TRBV18 and TRBJ1-4; the D gene is possibly TRBD1 (5 bases). CDR1 is KGHSH, CDR2 LQKENI, per germline. V lost 2 bases and J lost 5, with 9 bases in between. The CDR3 runs 14 residues. For the CDR3, the DNA is TGTGCCAGCTCACCATGGGACGGGAATGAAAAACTGTTTTTT. It encodes CASSPWDGNEKLFF.

The V and J genes are TRBV9 and TRBJ2-5; 7 bases agree with TRBD2. Germline-derived CDR1 and CDR2 are SGDLS and YYNGEE. This CDR3 is 13 amino acids long. V shed 7 bases, J shed 5 bases, and the junction held 8 bases outside the gene matches. CDR3 sequence: CASSRRGDETQYF. CDR3 in DNA: TGTGCCAGCTCCCGACGGGGGGATGAGACCCAGTACTTC.

This clone was seen just once. The chain couples TRBV10-3 to TRBJ1-2; TRBD1 agrees at 7 bases. From germline, CDR1 is ENHRY and CDR2 SYGVKD. J lost 0 bases, V lost 6 bases, and 7 bases had no gene match. This CDR3 spans 15 amino acids. The CDR3 coding sequence is TGTGCCATCAGCCAACGGACAGGAGCTAACTATGGCTACACCTTC. Protein sequence: CAISQRTGANYGYTF.